This T cell receptor beta chain was documented in a study of STAT5B mutations in CD4+ large granular lymphocyte leukemia. Study outcomes and limitations: Approximately 25% of private leukemic clonotypes occurred rarely in other patients' non-leukemic repertoires. Patient CD4-sorted repertoires looked more clonal than healthy CD4+ repertoires, even without putative leukemic clones.

Germline V gene lookup returns CDR1 SNHLY and CDR2 FYNNEI. The CDR3 covers 16 residues. Deletions cut 1 base from V and 0 bases from J, with 10 bases between. Some clones are missing from TCRdb's copy, which holds only in-frame ones; the method was immunoSEQ multiplex PCR. The sample lists more than 20,000 clones, approximately 80% occurring once. Notes on this clone: The antigen is unknown.

This TCR was sampled from a human donor in good health. Sequenced sample: CD4+ T cells from blood buffy coats. The rearrangement uses TRBV2 and TRBJ2-4, with D possibly matching TRBD2 (5 bases). In DNA form, the CDR3 reads TGTGCCAGCAGTGAAGGAGGGCCCTCAGCCAAAAACATTCAGTACTTC. Translating gives CASSEGGPSAKNIQYF. Full variable domain (rest looked up from reference TRBV2 and TRBJ2-4): EPEVTQTPSHQVTQMGQEVILRCVPISNHLYFYWYRQILGQKVEFLVSFYNNEISEKSEIFDDQFSVERPDGSNFTLKIRSTKLEDSAMYFCASSEGGPSAKNIQYFGAGTRLSVL.